These 32 T cell receptor beta chains share one sample of origin, sequenced in a study of blood T cell repertoires in COVID-19. Clones were sequenced by immunoSEQ multiplex PCR, and TCRdb holds only the in-frame ones, with some missing. The sample shows over 85,000 clones, about 85% of them seen only once. Material: peripheral blood. These receptors originate from a woman at least 80 years old with COVID-19, enrolled during active disease.

The rearrangement links TRBV11-2 to TRBJ2-7; 7 bases line up with TRBD2. Germline CDR1 reads SGHAT; CDR2 reads FQNNGV. The CDR3 is 15 residues long. V shed 0 bases and J 5 bases; nucleotides not matched to a gene: 7. This CDR3 is CASSLEVGGVHEQYF. The CDR3 nucleotides are TGTGCCAGCAGCTTAGAGGTGGGAGGGGTCCACGAGCAGTACTTC.

The chain joins TRBV7-9 to TRBJ2-1; TRBD2 is a possible D gene (5 bases). The CDR3 consists of 14 residues. Between the trimmed V and J ends, which lost 0 bases and 7 bases, there was a span of 10 bases. Germline loops: CDR1 SEHNR, CDR2 FQNEAQ (reference sequence). CDR3 sequence: CASSLAGEGNEQFF. In DNA form, the CDR3 reads TGTGCCAGCAGCTTAGCCGGAGAGGGTAATGAGCAGTTCTTC.

This clone was found once. The V and J genes are TRBV5-4 and TRBJ2-5; D perhaps matches TRBD1 (6 bases). The germline CDR1 and CDR2 sequences are SGHNT and YYREEE (reference sequence). The CDR3 runs 16 residues. Trimming removed 4 bases at V and 0 bases at J, with 16 bases between. The CDR3 is CASSLRGTQYQETQYF. In nucleotides, the CDR3 is TGTGCCAGCAGCCTTAGGGGGACCCAGTACCAAGAGACCCAGTACTTC.

The chain couples TRBV4-3 to TRBJ1-2; 11 bases agree with TRBD1. CDR1 is LGHNA and CDR2 is YSLEER in the germline V gene. This CDR3 is built from 16 residues. V shed 2 bases and J 3 bases; nucleotides not matched to a gene: 5. CDR3 in DNA: TGCGCCAGCAGCCAAATTAGGACAGGGGGCTACTATGGCTACACCTTC. Amino acid sequence: CASSQIRTGGYYGYTF.

The rearrangement links TRBV19 to TRBJ1-5, with 7 positions matching TRBD1. The V and J ends lost 5 bases and 5 bases, in that order; junction bases with no gene match: 9. Germline lookup yields CDR1 LNHDA and CDR2 SQIVND (reference sequence). The CDR3 runs to 15 residues. In DNA form, the CDR3 reads TGTGCCAGTAGTCTTCAGGGGGGAGAACATCAGCCCCAGCATTTT. Protein sequence: CASSLQGGEHQPQHF.

This rearrangement joins TRBV28 to TRBJ2-7, with D possibly matching TRBD1 (6 bases). The ends were cut back, 6 bases at V and 3 bases at J, with 12 bases in the middle. The CDR3 sequence is 13 residues long. From germline, CDR1 is MDHEN and CDR2 SYDVKM. The CDR3 bases are TGTGCCAGCAGCCGGACAGAATACTACGAGCAGTACTTC. Protein product: CASSRTEYYEQYF.

The J gene is TRBJ2-4, the V gene TRBV7-7; 11 bases line up with TRBD2. Germline CDR1 is SSHAT and CDR2 is FNYEAQ (reference sequence). The CDR3 sequence is 16 residues long. Trimming at V came to 5 bases and at J to 8 bases, leaving 11 bases not matched to a gene. CDR3 DNA sequence: TGTGCCAGCAGCCCACTAGCGGGAGAAGCAGTGGACATTCAGTACTTC. Its protein is CASSPLAGEAVDIQYF. The full variable domain, its missing parts supplied by reference TRBV7-7 and TRBJ2-4, is GAGVSQSPRYKVTKRGQDVTLRCDPISSHATLYWYQQALGQGPEFLTYFNYEAQPDKSGLPSDRFSAERPEGSISTLTIQRTEQRDSAMYRCASSPLAGEAVDIQYFGAGTRLSVL.

The V and J genes are TRBV18 and TRBJ1-1, with D perhaps TRBD1 (5 bases). CDR3 length: 13 amino acids. Per germline, CDR1 KGHSH and CDR2 LQKENI. V lost 6 bases and J 1 base, leaving 9 bases between the germline ends. The CDR3 loop reads CASSLTGNTEAFF. CDR3 in DNA: TGTGCCAGCTCCCTTACAGGGAACACTGAAGCTTTCTTT.

The chain has TRBV29-1 and TRBJ2-7, with TRBD2 matching over 13 bases. Germline assignment: CDR1 SQVTM and CDR2 ANQGSEA. V gave up 7 bases and J gave up 4 bases; unmatched junction bases: 1. The CDR3 contains 12 residues. The CDR3 DNA sequence: TGCAGCGGACTAGCGGGGGGATACGAGCAGTACTTC. Its protein product is CSGLAGGYEQYF.

The chain combines TRBV6-5 with TRBJ1-2; the match to TRBD1 covers 7 bases. CDR1 and CDR2 from the germline V gene are MNHEY and SVGAGI. The CDR3 consists of 12 residues. The J segment lost 5 bases and the V segment lost 5 bases, leaving 2 bases of the junction unmatched. The CDR3 is CASSQGEYGYTF. The CDR3 DNA reads TGTGCCAGCAGTCAGGGGGAATATGGCTACACCTTC.

The chain joins TRBV20-1 to TRBJ1-6; possible D gene TRBD1, 6 bases. The germline V gene has CDR1 DFQATT and CDR2 SNEGSKA (reference sequence). This CDR3 spans 13 amino acids. Trimming pared 3 bases from V and 9 bases from J, leaving 12 bases between. The CDR3 reads CSASQGWGSPLHF. DNA for the CDR3: TGCAGTGCTAGTCAGGGGTGGGGTTCACCCCTCCACTTT.

The chain links TRBV30 to TRBJ1-1; 9 bases map to TRBD1. Germline assignment: CDR1 GTSNPN and CDR2 SVGIG (reference sequence). The CDR3 has 17 amino acids. J was trimmed by 0 bases and V by 2 bases; bases with no gene match: 10. The CDR3 DNA reads as TGTGCCTGGAGTACACGTAGGACAGGGGACGTGAACACTGAAGCTTTCTTT. Translated: CAWSTRRTGDVNTEAFF.

The genes are TRBV10-3 and TRBJ2-1; 7 bases agree with TRBD2. This CDR3 region has 13 residues. CDR1 is ENHRY, CDR2 SYGVKD, per germline. V was clipped by 8 bases and J by 5 bases; unmatched bases: 6. In DNA, the CDR3 is TGTGCCATCGCGGGAGTGCCCGACAATGAGCAGTTCTTC. Translation: CAIAGVPDNEQFF.

CDR3 DNA sequence: TGTGCCAGCAGCTTCGAGGGTTCGGGCACAGATACGCAGTATTTT. Translated, it gives CASSFEGSGTDTQYF. This sequence joins TRBV7-9 and TRBJ2-3, with D possibly TRBD2 on 5 matching bases. The CDR3 length is 15 residues. V was trimmed by 3 bases and J by 1 base, leaving 11 bases between them. In germline, CDR1 is SEHNR, CDR2 FQNEAQ (reference sequence).

Of note for this clone: The junction does not match germline at one end; this may be a read error. The CDR3, as DNA: TGTGCTATCAGAGCGGGCGGGACAGGGATCCCCTACGAGCAGTACTTC. Amino acid sequence: CAIRAGGTGIPYEQYF. The chain employs TRBV10-3 and TRBJ2-7; the match to TRBD1 covers 9 bases. Germline values: CDR1 ENHRY, CDR2 SYGVKD. The CDR3 consists of 16 residues.

V gene TRBV18 combines with J gene TRBJ2-1; 12 bases agree with TRBD2. Germline trimming cut 3 bases from V and 8 bases from J; bases unmatched to any gene: 5. CDR3 length: 15 residues. Per germline, CDR1 KGHSH and CDR2 LQKENI. CDR3 DNA sequence: TGTGCCAGCTCACCCGAGACTAGCGGGAGCGATGAGCAGTTCTTC. Translated, it gives CASSPETSGSDEQFF.

This chain links TRBV6-5 with TRBJ1-2, with D perhaps matching TRBD1 (6 bases). CDR1 is MNHEY and CDR2 is SVGAGI in the germline V gene. The CDR3 extends over 14 amino acids. V lost 6 bases and J 1 base, leaving 12 bases between the germline ends. CDR3 DNA: TGTGCCAGCAGCAGAGGACAGCTTAACTATGGCTACACCTTC. Translating it yields CASSRGQLNYGYTF.

The chain uses TRBV7-8 and TRBJ2-7; 7 bases align to TRBD2. Germline loops: CDR1 SGHVS, CDR2 FQNEAQ. V trimming: 5 bases; J trimming: 4 bases; junction bases outside the gene matches: 8. This CDR3 has 14 residues. This chain's CDR3 is CASSPERDSYEQYF. The CDR3 region has the DNA TGTGCCAGCAGCCCGGAGCGGGACTCATACGAGCAGTACTTC. Supplemented by reference TRBV7-8 and TRBJ2-7, the full variable domain reads GAGVSQSPRYKVAKRGQDVALRCDPISGHVSLFWYQQALGQGPEFLTYFQNEAQLDKSGLPSDRFFAERPEGSVSTLKIQRTQQEDSAVYLCASSPERDSYEQYFGPGTRLTVT.

The V call is TRBV11-2, the J call TRBJ1-2; D is unresolved. The CDR3 is 13 amino acids. The V and J ends lost 1 base and 4 bases respectively, with 7 bases between them. Germline values: CDR1 SGHAT, CDR2 FQNNGV. The CDR3: CASSLGLSYGYTF. The CDR3 DNA follows: TGTGCCAGCAGCTTAGGTCTCTCCTATGGCTACACCTTC.

V and J are TRBV27 and TRBJ1-3, with TRBD1 matching 11 bases. Germline CDR1 is MNHEY and CDR2 is SMNVEV (reference sequence). J lost 4 bases, V lost 1 base, and 3 bases had no gene match. This CDR3 has 16 residues. The CDR3 nucleotides are TGTGCCAGCAGTTTATTTGGGACAGGGGGAGGAAACACCATATATTTT. Its translation: CASSLFGTGGGNTIYF.

The rearrangement joins TRBV9 to TRBJ2-5; D may be TRBD2 (6 bases). This CDR3 spans 15 amino acids. V lost 0 bases and J 5 bases, leaving 14 bases between the germline ends. CDR1 SGDLS and CDR2 YYNGEE come from the germline V gene. The CDR3 reads CASSVGLHGGETQYF. The CDR3 bases are TGTGCCAGCAGCGTAGGTCTTCACGGAGGGGAGACCCAGTACTTC. The full variable domain, rest sourced from reference TRBV9 and TRBJ2-5, is DSGVTQTPKHLITATGQRVTLRCSPRSGDLSVYWYQQSLDQGLQFLIQYYNGEERAKGNILERFSAQQFPDLHSELNLSSLELGDSALYFCASSVGLHGGETQYFGPGTRLLVL.

The chain links TRBV2 to TRBJ1-1, with 7 bases matching TRBD1. V was pared by 3 bases and J by 3 bases, with 4 bases of the junction left unmatched. This CDR3 has 14 residues. Germline assignment: CDR1 SNHLY and CDR2 FYNNEI. As DNA, the CDR3 is TGTGCCAGCAGTGAGAAGGGGGCTTACACTGAAGCTTTCTTT. Its protein is CASSEKGAYTEAFF.

This chain connects TRBV6-5 to TRBJ2-7; 10 positions agree with TRBD1. This CDR3 region has 14 residues. The V and J ends lost 4 bases and 6 bases, in that order; junction bases with no gene match: 6. Germline lookup yields CDR1 MNHEY and CDR2 SVGAGI. This chain's CDR3 is CASSWRQGAGEQYF. The CDR3 DNA reads TGTGCCAGCAGTTGGCGACAGGGGGCAGGCGAGCAGTACTTC.

The V gene is TRBV9, the J gene TRBJ2-1; 11 bases match TRBD2. This CDR3 is built from 16 residues. V lost 0 bases to trimming and J lost 4 bases; unmatched junction nucleotides: 3. CDR1 SGDLS and CDR2 YYNGEE come from the germline V gene. The CDR3 loop is CASSVGLAGNYNEQFF. For the CDR3, the DNA is TGTGCCAGCAGCGTAGGACTAGCGGGAAATTACAATGAGCAGTTCTTC. Full variable domain (rest looked up from reference TRBV9 and TRBJ2-1): DSGVTQTPKHLITATGQRVTLRCSPRSGDLSVYWYQQSLDQGLQFLIQYYNGEERAKGNILERFSAQQFPDLHSELNLSSLELGDSALYFCASSVGLAGNYNEQFFGPGTRLTVL.

This sequence joins TRBV27 and TRBJ2-7; 7 bases align to TRBD2. The germline V gene has CDR1 MNHEY and CDR2 SMNVEV (reference sequence). The CDR3 runs to 15 residues. Unmatched junction bases numbered 18, after V lost 7 bases and J lost 9 bases. CDR3 sequence: CASTYRDYLIPGQYF. The CDR3 DNA sequence: TGTGCCAGCACCTACCGGGACTATCTAATCCCCGGGCAGTACTTC.

This chain joins TRBV10-3 and TRBJ1-6, with 9 bases fitting TRBD1. The V gene's germline CDR1 is ENHRY and CDR2 SYGVKD. The CDR3 is 14 residues long. J lost 7 bases, V lost 6 bases, and 4 bases had no gene match. This CDR3 is CAISQDRGNSPLHF. The CDR3 nucleotides read TGTGCCATCAGCCAGGACAGGGGAAATTCACCCCTCCACTTT.

The chain employs TRBV19 and TRBJ2-5, with 16 bases that match TRBD2. CDR3 length: 19 residues. Unmatched junction bases numbered 14, after V lost 5 bases and J lost 5 bases. CDR1 LNHDA and CDR2 SQIVND come from the germline V gene (reference sequence). CDR3 nucleotide sequence: TGTGCCAGTAGTCTCCAACCGGGACTAGCGGGAGGGCCGTGGGAGACCCAGTACTTC. This translates into CASSLQPGLAGGPWETQYF.

The chain has TRBV2 and TRBJ2-3, with 12 bases aligning to TRBD2. V lost 5 bases to trimming and J lost 3 bases; unmatched junction nucleotides: 6. Germline V gene data show CDR1 as SNHLY and CDR2 as FYNNEI. The CDR3 runs to 16 residues. CDR3 nucleotides: TGTGCCAGCAGTCGCCTAGCGGGGGGGACGACAGATACGCAGTATTTT. Translating it yields CASSRLAGGTTDTQYF.

CDR3 bases: TGTGCCAGCAGTTCCTCTTACACCGGGGAGCTGTTTTTT. This translates into CASSSSYTGELFF. J is TRBJ2-2 and V is TRBV27; D remains unclear. CDR3 length: 13 residues. CDR1 and CDR2 (germline): MNHEY, SMNVEV (reference sequence). Trimming removed 4 bases at V and 3 bases at J, with 6 bases between.

The genes are TRBV7-9 and TRBJ2-7, with 12 positions matching TRBD1. CDR3 length: 15 residues. V lost 6 bases and J lost 5; bases outside the gene matches: 8. The germline V gene has CDR1 SEHNR and CDR2 FQNEAQ (reference sequence). The CDR3 nucleotides are TGTGCCAGCAGTCCGGGACAGGGGGCTTGGGACGAGCAGTACTTC. Its translation: CASSPGQGAWDEQYF.

V and J are TRBV28 and TRBJ2-7, with D possibly being TRBD2 (5 bases). V was clipped by 6 bases and J by 7 bases, with 10 bases between them. Germline CDR1 and CDR2: MDHEN and SYDVKM. The CDR3 contains 11 residues. In DNA form, the CDR3 reads TGTGCCAGCAGACGGTCGGGGGAGCAGTACTTC. Amino acids: CASRRSGEQYF.

The chain combines TRBV18 with TRBJ2-5; perhaps TRBD1 as D (5 bases). Germline V gene data show CDR1 as KGHSH and CDR2 as LQKENI. The CDR3 spans 14 residues. The germline V and J ends were trimmed by 2 bases and 3 bases, with 10 bases remaining between them. The CDR3 here is CASSPIVREETQYF. CDR3 in DNA: TGTGCCAGCTCACCAATCGTCAGGGAAGAGACCCAGTACTTC.